A single sample is the source of the 14 T cell receptor beta chains below, sequenced in a study of blood T cell repertoires in COVID-19. The protocol was immunoSEQ multiplex PCR, while the TCRdb copy is restricted to in-frame clones and leaves out a portion. The sample yields over 100,000 clones, around 89% seen once. The sample comprised peripheral blood. The origin of the receptors is a human donor in a cohort sampled during active COVID-19.

J is TRBJ2-7 and V is TRBV19; 7 nucleotides line up with TRBD2. In germline, CDR1 is LNHDA, CDR2 SQIVND (reference sequence). The length of the CDR3 is 18 residues. Trimming cost V 9 bases and J 1 base; bases outside gene matches: 21. The CDR3 DNA is TGTGCCAGACCCCCTGTACGAGGGAGGGTCTCCTTATCCTACGAGCAGTACTTC. Translated: CARPPVRGRVSLSYEQYF.

Here the CDR3 DNA reads TGCGCCAGCAGCTTGGCCCCCGGGACTGGGAGACAAGAGACCCAGTACTTC. Protein sequence: CASSLAPGTGRQETQYF. This rearrangement joins TRBV5-1 to TRBJ2-5; maybe TRBD2 (6 bases). Trimming shortened V by 0 bases and J by 2 bases, and 17 bases separated the two germline ends. The length of the CDR3 is 17 residues. From germline, CDR1 is SGHRS and CDR2 YFSETQ.

This clone has a count of ten or more. The CDR3 region is CASSVAPGHKNTEAFF. CDR3 in DNA: TGTGCCAGCAGCGTAGCTCCGGGACATAAGAACACTGAAGCTTTCTTT. The chain carries TRBV9 and TRBJ1-1; a weak D match, TRBD1 (6 bases). V was pared by 0 bases and J by 1 base, with 13 bases between. Germline CDR1 is SGDLS and CDR2 is YYNGEE. The length of the CDR3 is 16 residues. The full variable domain, rest sourced from reference TRBV9 and TRBJ1-1, is DSGVTQTPKHLITATGQRVTLRCSPRSGDLSVYWYQQSLDQGLQFLIQYYNGEERAKGNILERFSAQQFPDLHSELNLSSLELGDSALYFCASSVAPGHKNTEAFFGQGTRLTVV.

The chain uses TRBV5-8 and TRBJ2-1; the match to TRBD1 covers 7 bases. The CDR3 spans 15 residues. V lost 0 bases to trimming and J lost 1 base; unmatched junction nucleotides: 1. The V gene's germline CDR1 is SGHTS and CDR2 YDEGEE. As DNA, the CDR3 is TGTGCCAGCAGCTTGGAACAGGGGTCCTACAATGAGCAGTTCTTC. This translates into CASSLEQGSYNEQFF.

This chain connects TRBV2 to TRBJ1-5, with D hard to call. The V gene lost 7 bases and the J gene lost 5 bases, with 9 bases spanning the gap. CDR1 and CDR2 (germline): SNHLY, FYNNEI. The CDR3 runs 12 residues. The CDR3 region is CASKKGDQPQHF. CDR3 nucleotides: TGTGCCAGCAAAAAGGGAGATCAGCCCCAGCATTTT.

The chain is built from TRBV15 and TRBJ2-5; TRBD1 matches at 8 bases. Germline lookup yields CDR1 LNHNV and CDR2 YYDKDF (reference sequence). V lost 5 bases to trimming and J lost 7 bases; unmatched junction nucleotides: 9. The CDR3 spans 14 residues. Written as DNA, the CDR3 is TGTGCCACCAGCCCCCGACAGGGGCTGGCGACCCAGTACTTC. It is translated as CATSPRQGLATQYF.

The chain employs TRBV19 and TRBJ1-5; TRBD1 matches 8 bases. The CDR3 runs to 15 residues. V shed 6 bases and J 0 bases; nucleotides not matched to a gene: 4. Germline CDR1 is LNHDA and CDR2 is SQIVND (reference sequence). The CDR3 DNA reads as TGTGCCAGTAGGGACAGGGCTCATAGCAATCAGCCCCAGCATTTT. Its protein product is CASRDRAHSNQPQHF.

The chain links TRBV9 to TRBJ2-1; TRBD1 might be the D (6 bases). The CDR3 length is 13 residues. The germline V and J ends were trimmed by 0 bases and 8 bases, with 9 bases remaining between them. Germline CDR1 is SGDLS and CDR2 is YYNGEE. CDR3 protein: CASSVGGGDEQFF. In nucleotides, the CDR3 is TGTGCCAGCAGCGTAGGAGGGGGAGATGAGCAGTTCTTC.

The chain couples TRBV7-9 to TRBJ2-3; the match to TRBD1 covers 9 bases. J was trimmed by 4 bases and V by 5 bases; bases with no gene match: 4. Germline values: CDR1 SEHNR, CDR2 FQNEAQ (reference sequence). This CDR3 is 14 amino acids long. This chain's CDR3 is CASSPGTGSDTQYF. In DNA, the CDR3 is TGTGCCAGCAGCCCAGGGACAGGGTCAGATACGCAGTATTTT.

The chain recombines TRBV5-1 with TRBJ2-1, with 10 nucleotides matching TRBD1. Germline trimming cut 4 bases from V and 9 bases from J; bases unmatched to any gene: 4. Looked up from germline, CDR1 is SGHRS and CDR2 is YFSETQ. This CDR3 contains 13 residues. In DNA, the CDR3 is TGCGCCAGCAGCGGACAGGGGGATGGTGAGCAGTTCTTC. Amino acid sequence: CASSGQGDGEQFF.

This chain uses TRBV12-5 with TRBJ1-1, with D possibly TRBD1 on 6 matching bases. The V gene lost 1 base and the J gene lost 4 bases, with 13 bases spanning the gap. The CDR3 consists of 15 residues. Germline V gene sequence: CDR1 LGHNT, CDR2 FRNRAP. As DNA, the CDR3 is TGTGCTAGTGGTTTGGGTACAGGGCACGCCACTGAAGCTTTCTTT. As protein: CASGLGTGHATEAFF.

The J gene is TRBJ2-1, the V gene TRBV6-4; perhaps TRBD2 as D (5 bases). This CDR3 contains 15 residues. Germline values: CDR1 MRHNA, CDR2 SNTAGT. V was trimmed by 4 bases and J by 7 bases, leaving 17 bases between them. Here the CDR3 DNA reads TGTGCCAGCAGTGGTCGGAGCTTGAGGAGGAATGAGCAGTTCTTC. Its protein product is CASSGRSLRRNEQFF.

V usage is TRBV6-5 and J usage is TRBJ2-5; possibly TRBD2 for D (6 bases). Per germline, CDR1 MNHEY and CDR2 SVGAGI. The V gene lost 6 bases and the J gene lost 3 bases, with 17 bases spanning the gap. The CDR3 contains 15 residues. The CDR3 coding sequence is TGTGCCAGCAGACGACTTGGGTGGGGGGAAGAGACCCAGTACTTC. Protein product: CASRRLGWGEETQYF.

Concerning this clone itself: Other DNA sequences in this specimen translate into the identical CDR3. This rearrangement joins TRBV5-6 to TRBJ2-2; maybe TRBD1 (5 bases). The V end was cut by 4 bases, the J end by 4 bases, with 20 bases between. Germline CDR1 reads SGHDT; CDR2 reads YYEEEE. The CDR3 length is 17 residues. CDR3 in amino acids: CASSPPWWGRGTGELFF. CDR3 sequence (DNA): TGTGCCAGCAGCCCACCGTGGTGGGGAAGGGGCACCGGGGAGCTGTTTTTT.